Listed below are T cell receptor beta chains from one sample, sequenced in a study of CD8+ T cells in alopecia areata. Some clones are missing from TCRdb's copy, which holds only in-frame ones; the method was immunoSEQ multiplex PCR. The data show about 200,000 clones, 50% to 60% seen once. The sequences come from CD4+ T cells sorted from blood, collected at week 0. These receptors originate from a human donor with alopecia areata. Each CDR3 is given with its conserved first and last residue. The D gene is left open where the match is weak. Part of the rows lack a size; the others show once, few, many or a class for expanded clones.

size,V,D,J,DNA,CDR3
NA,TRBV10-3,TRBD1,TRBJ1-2,TGTGCCATCAGTGAGTTAAGGGACAGCTATGGCTACACCTTC,CAISELRDSYGYTF
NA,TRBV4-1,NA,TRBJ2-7,TGCGCCAGCAGCCAAGATCCAGGAGACAACCCCTACGAGCAGTACTTC,CASSQDPGDNPYEQYF
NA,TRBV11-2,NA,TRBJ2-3,TGTGCCAGCAGCCCTAATTATAGCACAGATACGCAGTATTTT,CASSPNYSTDTQYF
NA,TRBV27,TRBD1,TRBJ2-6,TGTGCCAGCAGGGGACAGGGTACTGGGGCCAACGTCCTGACTTTC,CASRGQGTGANVLTF
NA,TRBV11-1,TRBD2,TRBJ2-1,TGTGCCAGCAGGGGAGGGTCCTACAATGAGCAGTTCTTC,CASRGGSYNEQFF
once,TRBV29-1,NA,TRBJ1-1,TGCAGCGCTACGCGTCAACTAATGAACACTGAAGCTTTCTTT,CSATRQLMNTEAFF
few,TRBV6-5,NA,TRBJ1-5,TGTGCCAGCAGTTCCCGGGGGCAGCCCCAGCATTTT,CASSSRGQPQHF
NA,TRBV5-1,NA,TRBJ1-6,TGCGCCAGCAGCTTGGGGACAAATAATTCACCCCTCCACTTT,CASSLGTNNSPLHF
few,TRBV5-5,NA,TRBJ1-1,TGTGCCAGCAGCTTCCCCCAGGGTAACACTGAAGCTTTCTTT,CASSFPQGNTEAFF
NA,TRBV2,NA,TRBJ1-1,TGTGCCAGCAGTGAAGCGGCGACGGCTTTCTTT,CASSEAATAFF
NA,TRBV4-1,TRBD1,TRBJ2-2,TGCGCCAGCAGCCGCCCGGACAGGGATACCGGGGAGCTGTTTTTT,CASSRPDRDTGELFF
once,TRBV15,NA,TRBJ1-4,TGTGCCACCAGCAGGGGAGGACGGGGACGGGGGAATGAAAAACTGTTTTTT,CATSRGGRGRGNEKLFF
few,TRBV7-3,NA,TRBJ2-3,TGTGCCAGCAGCTTAGCCCCCATCGGGGATACGCAGTATTTT,CASSLAPIGDTQYF
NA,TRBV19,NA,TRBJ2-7,TGTGCCAGCCTTACAGGGACCAACGAGCAGTACTTC,CASLTGTNEQYF
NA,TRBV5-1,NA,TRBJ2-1,TGCGCCAGCAGCGTTATTCTAGGCAATGAGCAGTTCTTC,CASSVILGNEQFF
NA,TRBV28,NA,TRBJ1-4,TGTGCCAGCAGTCCACCAGCGAATGAAAAACTGTTTTTT,CASSPPANEKLFF
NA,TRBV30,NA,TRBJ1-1,TGTGCCTCGAGTTGGAACACTGAAGCTTTCTTT,CASSWNTEAFF
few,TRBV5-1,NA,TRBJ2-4,TGCGCCAGCAGCGGGGACGGAAACATTCAGTACTTC,CASSGDGNIQYF
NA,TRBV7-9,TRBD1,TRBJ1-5,TGTGCCAGCAGCGGACAGGATCAGCCCCAGCATTTT,CASSGQDQPQHF
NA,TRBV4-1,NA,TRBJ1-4,TGCGCCAGCAGCCAAGTGGGTTTGGTTAACGGTGAAAAACTGTTTTTT,CASSQVGLVNGEKLFF
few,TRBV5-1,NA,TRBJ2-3,TGCGCCAGCAGCTTACAGAGAGATACGCAGTATTTT,CASSLQRDTQYF
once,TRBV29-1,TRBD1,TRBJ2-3,TGCAGCGTGAACAACAGGGGGCGGACAGATACGCAGTATTTT,CSVNNRGRTDTQYF
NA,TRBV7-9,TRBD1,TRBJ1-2,TGTGCCAGCAGCCTGGACAGGGTAGTAGGTTACACCTTC,CASSLDRVVGYTF
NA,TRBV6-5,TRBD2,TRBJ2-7,TGTGCCAGCAGAGAAATCGGGACTAGCTCCTACGAGCAGTACTTC,CASREIGTSSYEQYF
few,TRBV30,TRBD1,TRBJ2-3,TGTGCCTGGAGCCCCCTAGGGGGCTCCACAGATACGCAGTATTTT,CAWSPLGGSTDTQYF